This T cell receptor beta chain was sequenced in a study of radiotherapy plus CTLA-4 blockade in lung cancer (dated by TCRdb to the late 2010s). General notes on the study: Among the enrolled patients, roughly 17% had an objective response, and about 29% reached disease control.

According to the germline V gene (reference sequence), CDR1 reads GTSNPN and CDR2 reads SVGIG. V is cut by 5 bases and J by 0 bases, and the space between the germline ends is 13 bases. From the cysteine up to the phenylalanine, the CDR3 has a length of 15 residues. Only the CDR3 part of the read is kept: 45 bases, read in frame from the first base. Library method: the immunoSEQ multiplex PCR assay. The table was pulled from immuneACCESS by TCRdb, which kept in-frame rearrangements only. Such tables lose some clones; where checked, under half of the loss comes from unresolved V genes, and the rest has no known cause. The table for this sample lists tens of thousands of clones; roughly 76% of them were counted only once. 2.5% to 3% of the sample lies in the top ten. The investigation overall reported the following: After treatment with radiotherapy and ipilimumab, TCR clones that came from tumors expanded in the peripheral blood. Increased serum interferon-beta after radiation, together with early dynamic changes in blood T cell clones, were reported to be the strongest predictors of response.

Focal radiation therapy combined with CTLA-4 blockade (ipilimumab) was tested in patients with chemo-refractory metastatic non-small-cell lung cancer. To note about this clone: This clone's antigen is unknown. No quality values exist for individual bases; no much larger clone is one base distant.

The sample was peripheral blood, taken from a patient treated with radiotherapy plus ipilimumab. The clonotype originates from a human donor with non-small cell lung cancer who had a complete response to radiotherapy plus ipilimumab. The chain is made from TRBV30 and TRBJ1-4; the D gene is perhaps TRBD1, from 5 matching bases. The DNA is as follows: TGTGCCTGGGGACGTGACAGCGCAACTAATGAAAAACTGTTTTTT. This encodes CAWGRDSATNEKLFF.